This T cell receptor beta chain was found in a study of CD8+CD57+ T cells in acquired aplastic anemia. CDR3 length: 14 amino acids. The V gene lost 3 bases and the J gene lost 5 bases, with 14 bases spanning the gap. The germline gives CDR1 PRHDT, CDR2 FYEKMQ (reference sequence). Genomic DNA, serving as template, underwent TCR beta VDJ and CDR3 profiling. TCRdb redid the calling of the reads with MiXCR, one entry per CDR3 protein. The sample carries approximately 98,000 distinct CDR3 sequences, 40% to 60% recorded once. The chain joins TRBV13 to TRBJ2-7; D gene uncertain. The specimen sequenced was sorted CD4+, CD8+, or CD8+CD57+ T cells (not recorded which) from PBMCs. The clonotype comes from a human donor in good health, serving as a control. CDR3 loop: CASSFGVGLNEQYF. CDR3 coding DNA: TGTGCCAGCAGCTTTGGGGTCGGCCTCAACGAGCAGTACTTC.